Sequencing of this T cell receptor (beta chain) was carried out in a study of T cell clonotyping in hematopoietic cell transplantation. Regarding time point: recipient sample about 28 days before transplant, after cytoreduction. This table comes from immunoSEQ multiplex PCR, and its TCRdb copy is limited to in-frame clones, with some not included. The sample holds some 49,000 clones, more than 75% seen once. The CDR3 is 13 residues long. Germline V gives CDR1 SGHTA, CDR2 FQGNSA. V lost 3 bases, J lost 4 bases, and 9 bases lay in between. The TCR comes from a man in his 60s with biphenotypic leukemia. Some clones in this sample may be carry-over from other donors' samples. This specimen consisted of peripheral blood mononuclear cells, obtained before stem cell transplant. J is TRBJ2-5 and V is TRBV7-2; no clear D gene. Here the CDR3 reads CASSFNSRETQYF. CDR3 sequence (DNA): TGTGCCAGCAGCTTCAACAGTAGAGAGACCCAGTACTTC.